Shown below are 6 T cell receptor beta chains from a single sample sequenced in a study of cytomegalovirus exposure and HLA in healthy donors. The PCR made use of 60 Vbeta and 13 Jbeta primers. Clones were sequenced by immunoSEQ multiplex PCR, and TCRdb holds only the in-frame ones, with some missing. The sample holds under 200,000 clones, more than 70% seen once. Sequenced input: PBMCs. These receptors all come from a male donor in good health and CMV-seronegative.

The chain is built from TRBV19 and TRBJ1-2; 9 bases are a match to TRBD1. Germline CDR1 is LNHDA and CDR2 is SQIVND (reference sequence). The CDR3 runs 15 residues. V dropped 5 bases and J dropped 1; count of bases not matched to a gene: 5. Written as DNA, the CDR3 is TGTGCCAGTAGTTTCGGACAGGGGTTTAACTATGGCTACACCTTC. Encoded protein: CASSFGQGFNYGYTF. Together with reference TRBV19 and TRBJ1-2, the CDR3 gives the full variable domain: DGGITQSPKYLFRKEGQNVTLSCEQNLNHDAMYWYRQDPGQGLRLIYYSQIVNDFQKGDIAEGYSVSREKKESFPLTVTSAQKNPTAFYLCASSFGQGFNYGYTFGSGTRLTVV.

V is TRBV7-8 and J is TRBJ2-7; 11 nucleotides agree with TRBD1. Germline values: CDR1 SGHVS, CDR2 FQNEAQ. The ends lost 4 bases at V and 1 base at J; junction bases unmatched: 6. This CDR3 comprises 16 residues. CDR3 loop: CASSSGQGASSYEQYF. As DNA, the CDR3 is TGTGCCAGCAGCTCAGGACAGGGGGCCAGTTCCTACGAGCAGTACTTC. Filled out from reference TRBV7-8 and TRBJ2-7, the complete variable domain reads GAGVSQSPRYKVAKRGQDVALRCDPISGHVSLFWYQQALGQGPEFLTYFQNEAQLDKSGLPSDRFFAERPEGSVSTLKIQRTQQEDSAVYLCASSSGQGASSYEQYFGPGTRLTVT.

The rearrangement links TRBV28 to TRBJ1-5; D possibly corresponds to TRBD1 (5 bases). CDR1 is MDHEN and CDR2 is SYDVKM in the germline V gene. This CDR3 contains 13 residues. V lost 3 bases and J lost 7, with 10 bases in between. Here the CDR3 DNA reads TGTGCCAGCAGTTTTGGGGCAGTACAGCCCCAGCATTTT. Its translation is CASSFGAVQPQHF.

The chain uses TRBV5-1 and TRBJ1-6; 9 nucleotides agree with TRBD1. With 3 bases clipped from V and 10 bases from J, the junction kept 8 bases outside the gene matches. This CDR3 comprises 15 residues. Germline CDR1 reads SGHRS; CDR2 reads YFSETQ. CDR3 sequence reads: CASSSSGTGRSPLHF. Here the CDR3 DNA reads TGCGCCAGCAGCTCATCCGGGACAGGGCGATCACCCCTCCACTTT.

V usage is TRBV6-1 and J usage is TRBJ1-5; tentative D call: TRBD1 (6 bases). V was trimmed by 3 bases and J by 7 bases, leaving 16 bases between them. This CDR3 is 15 amino acids long. Germline CDR1 and CDR2: MNHNS and SASEGT. CDR3 nucleotide sequence: TGTGCCAGCAGTGACATAGGGGGAGGGAAGCAGCCCCAGCATTTT. It is translated as CASSDIGGGKQPQHF.

This clone showed up just a few times. The chain recombines TRBV2 with TRBJ1-1, with unresolved D. The CDR3 runs 13 residues. CDR1 is SNHLY and CDR2 is FYNNEI in the germline V gene. V gave up 8 bases and J gave up 10 bases, with 20 bases separating them. Here the CDR3 DNA reads TGTGCCAGCTATCTTAGCGAGGGTGTCCGAGCTTTCTTT. The encoded protein is CASYLSEGVRAFF.